Listed here are 8 T cell receptor beta chains from one sample, sequenced in a study of blood T cell repertoires in COVID-19. Data came from immunoSEQ multiplex PCR; TCRdb stores just in-frame clones and leaves some out. The sample records under 150,000 clones, approximately 87% being singletons. The specimen was peripheral blood. The origin of the receptors is an older man with active COVID-19.

This rearrangement joins TRBV11-2 to TRBJ1-1, with D unclear. CDR1 SGHAT and CDR2 FQNNGV come from the germline V gene. This CDR3 contains 18 residues. V was trimmed by 5 bases and J by 0 bases, leaving 22 bases between them. This CDR3 is CASSRFALVQEMNTEAFF. The CDR3 DNA reads TGTGCCAGCAGCCGATTCGCTTTGGTTCAGGAAATGAACACTGAAGCTTTCTTT.

This sequence joins TRBV7-9 and TRBJ2-7; D perhaps matches TRBD2 (5 bases). This CDR3 contains 13 residues. The germline V and J ends were trimmed by 8 bases and 5 bases, with 16 bases remaining between them. Germline CDR1 SEHNR, CDR2 FQNEAQ (reference sequence). The CDR3 loop is CASGEELVNEQYF. CDR3 coding DNA: TGTGCCAGCGGGGAAGAACTAGTCAACGAGCAGTACTTC.

This clone was detected only a few times. The chain is built from TRBV28 and TRBJ2-7, with D tentatively TRBD1 (6 bases). The CDR3 runs 15 residues. V was cut by 4 bases and J by 2 bases, with 15 bases left in between. In germline, CDR1 is MDHEN, CDR2 SYDVKM. CDR3 nucleotide sequence: TGTGCCAGCAGTTATGGCCCGGACAGCACCTACGAGCAGTACTTC. It is translated as CASSYGPDSTYEQYF.

The chain has TRBV6-4 and TRBJ1-1; D is uncertain. Trimming took off 1 base at V and 6 bases at J, with 18 bases between the two ends. The CDR3 consists of 16 residues. Germline V gene sequence: CDR1 MRHNA, CDR2 SNTAGT. CDR3 region: CASSDWAPWRDAEAFF. In DNA form, the CDR3 reads TGTGCCAGCAGTGACTGGGCTCCCTGGCGGGATGCTGAAGCTTTCTTT.

The CDR3 region has the DNA TGTGCCAGCAGTTCATCCGGGACAGACAAAAACATTCAGTACTTC. This gives the protein CASSSSGTDKNIQYF. The rearrangement joins TRBV28 to TRBJ2-4, with 7 bases identical to TRBD1. Germline V gene lookup returns CDR1 MDHEN and CDR2 SYDVKM. Trimming cost V 4 bases and J 3 bases; bases outside gene matches: 6. The CDR3 loop spans 15 amino acids.

The chain couples TRBV6-1 to TRBJ1-2; 8 nucleotides align to TRBD1. Unmatched junction bases numbered 10, after V lost 0 bases and J lost 7 bases. CDR3 length equals 16 residues. Per the germline V gene, CDR1 is MNHNS and CDR2 is SASEGT. The CDR3 region has the DNA TGTGCCAGCAGTGAAGCGCTTCAGCGGACAGGGTTTGGCTACACCTTC. Its protein is CASSEALQRTGFGYTF.

This clone was seen just once. This sequence joins TRBV28 and TRBJ1-4; 9 bases align to TRBD1. Germline lookup yields CDR1 MDHEN and CDR2 SYDVKM. The CDR3 length is 16 residues. With 4 bases clipped from V and 7 bases from J, the junction kept 10 bases outside the gene matches. Written as DNA, the CDR3 is TGTGCCAGCAGTTCCACCGGACAGGGGTGGGGTGAAAAACTGTTTTTT. Protein product: CASSSTGQGWGEKLFF.

The chain has TRBV28 and TRBJ2-1, with D perhaps TRBD1 (5 bases). CDR3 length: 15 amino acids. Trimming left V 6 bases short and J 0 bases short, with 12 bases between. Germline CDR1 reads MDHEN; CDR2 reads SYDVKM. The CDR3 bases are TGTGCCAGCAGATCAGGGCCTTACTCCTACAATGAGCAGTTCTTC. It translates to CASRSGPYSYNEQFF.